This TCR beta chain is drawn from a study of T cell changes during pregnancy in multiple sclerosis. There are 17 residues in the CDR3. Looked up from germline, CDR1 is SGDLS and CDR2 is YYNGEE. Trimming cost V 4 bases and J 7 bases, with 24 bases left between them. Generated by immunoSEQ multiplex PCR, the TCRdb table keeps only in-frame clones and is missing some. The sample records some 61,000 clones, about 90% being singletons. The sample was peripheral blood, taken in the second trimester of pregnancy. V is TRBV9 and J is TRBJ1-5, with a weak D call TRBD1 (5 bases). The receptor was derived from a female donor with multiple sclerosis, enrolled in a pregnancy study. The CDR3 bases are TGTGCCAGCAGCCCCTATCTGGCCAGGGAGGCCACACAGCCCCAGCATTTT. This translates into CASSPYLAREATQPQHF.